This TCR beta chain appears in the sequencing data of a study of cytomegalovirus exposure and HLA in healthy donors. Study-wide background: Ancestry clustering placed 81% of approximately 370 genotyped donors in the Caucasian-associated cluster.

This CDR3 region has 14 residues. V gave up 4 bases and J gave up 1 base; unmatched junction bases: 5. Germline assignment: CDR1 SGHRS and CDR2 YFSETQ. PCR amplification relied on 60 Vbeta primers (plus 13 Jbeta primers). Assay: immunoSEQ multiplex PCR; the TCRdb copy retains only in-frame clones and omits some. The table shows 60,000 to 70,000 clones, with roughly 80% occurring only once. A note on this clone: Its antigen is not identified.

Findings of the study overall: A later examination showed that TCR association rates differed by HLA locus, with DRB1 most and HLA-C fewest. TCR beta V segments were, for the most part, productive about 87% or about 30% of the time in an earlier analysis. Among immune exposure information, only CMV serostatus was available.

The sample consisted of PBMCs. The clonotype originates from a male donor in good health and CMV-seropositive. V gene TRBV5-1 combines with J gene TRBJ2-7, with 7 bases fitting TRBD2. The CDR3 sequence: CASSGGDSSYEQYF. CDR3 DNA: TGCGCCAGCAGCGGGGGGGATTCGTCCTACGAGCAGTACTTC.